The 8 T cell receptor beta chains below come from one sample, sequenced in a study of blood T cell repertoires in COVID-19. TCRdb's table, derived via immunoSEQ multiplex PCR, lists solely in-frame clones and lacks some. The sample lists 200,000 to 250,000 clones; roughly 90% were seen once. Sequencing was carried out using peripheral blood. The source is a man in his sixties who had recovered from COVID-19.

The chain links TRBV4-2 to TRBJ2-3, with 10 bases that match TRBD1. The trim removed 1 base at V and 10 bases at J, leaving 5 bases unmatched. Germline lookup yields CDR1 LGHNA and CDR2 YNFKEQ. The CDR3 has 14 amino acids. The CDR3 loop is CASSQGLGQGSQYF. Written as DNA, the CDR3 is TGTGCCAGCAGCCAAGGGTTGGGACAGGGGTCGCAGTATTTT.

The chain joins TRBV5-8 to TRBJ2-1, with D tentatively TRBD2 (5 bases). Germline values: CDR1 SGHTS, CDR2 YDEGEE. This CDR3 has 16 residues. Trimming removed 2 bases at V and 4 bases at J, with 16 bases between. The CDR3 sequence is CASSLSLGLLYNEQFF. The CDR3 DNA sequence: TGTGCCAGCAGCTTAAGTTTAGGACTCCTTTACAATGAGCAGTTCTTC. The full variable domain, rest sourced from reference TRBV5-8 and TRBJ2-1, is EAGVTQSPTHLIKTRGQQATLRCSPISGHTSVYWYQQALGLGLQFLLWYDEGEERNRGNFPPRFSGRQFPNYSSELNVNALELEDSALYLCASSLSLGLLYNEQFFGPGTRLTVL.

The V and J genes are TRBV19 and TRBJ1-4; 10 bases align to TRBD1. CDR1 LNHDA and CDR2 SQIVND come from the germline V gene (reference sequence). This CDR3 region has 13 residues. With 6 bases clipped from V and 8 bases from J, the junction kept 3 bases outside the gene matches. The CDR3 loop is CASRTGGLEKLFF. The CDR3 DNA is TGTGCCAGTAGGACAGGGGGCCTAGAAAAACTGTTTTTT. Supplemented by reference TRBV19 and TRBJ1-4, the full variable domain reads DGGITQSPKYLFRKEGQNVTLSCEQNLNHDAMYWYRQDPGQGLRLIYYSQIVNDFQKGDIAEGYSVSREKKESFPLTVTSAQKNPTAFYLCASRTGGLEKLFFGSGTQLSVL.

V is TRBV5-1 and J is TRBJ2-1; TRBD2 matches at 10 bases. Germline V gives CDR1 SGHRS, CDR2 YFSETQ. The CDR3 covers 15 residues. V shed 0 bases and J 7 bases; nucleotides not matched to a gene: 4. CDR3 in amino acids: CASSLDLAGANEQFF. The DNA for the CDR3 is TGCGCCAGCAGCTTGGATCTAGCGGGGGCGAATGAGCAGTTCTTC.

The chain uses TRBV3-1 (or the pseudogene TRBV3-2) and TRBJ1-3, with D unclear. The CDR3 consists of 17 residues. CDR1 and CDR2 from the germline V gene are LGHDT and YNNKEL (reference sequence). Between the trimmed V and J ends, which lost 6 bases and 0 bases, there was a span of 18 bases. The CDR3 loop reads CASRPTSRLRSGNTIYF. The CDR3 DNA follows: TGTGCCAGCAGGCCTACCTCCAGGCTTCGCTCTGGAAACACCATATATTTT.

V and J are TRBV18 and TRBJ2-7, with D perhaps TRBD1 (6 bases). V gave up 3 bases and J gave up 3 bases, with 18 bases separating them. The CDR3 extends over 16 amino acids. CDR1 is KGHSH, CDR2 LQKENI, per germline. CDR3 loop: CASSPSDSASRYEQYF. The CDR3, as DNA: TGTGCCAGCTCACCGTCGGACAGCGCAAGCCGCTACGAGCAGTACTTC.

The chain is built from TRBV10-1 and TRBJ2-4; D unresolved. The CDR3 loop spans 14 amino acids. The germline CDR1 and CDR2 sequences are WNHNN and SYGVQD (reference sequence). Trimming left V 6 bases short and J 0 bases short, with 9 bases between. As DNA, the CDR3 is TGCGCCAGCAGCGCCTGGCTAGCCAAAAACATTCAGTACTTC. Translation: CASSAWLAKNIQYF.

This CDR3 reads CASSSGQHLNYGYTF. CDR3 sequence (DNA): TGTGCCAGCAGCAGCGGACAGCACCTTAACTATGGCTACACCTTC. V is TRBV21-1 and J is TRBJ1-2; TRBD1, the table's D call, was not compared with the DNA. TRBV21-1 is an annotated pseudogene. The CDR3 extends over 15 amino acids.